This T cell receptor (beta chain) was captured in a study of blood T cells in healthy people across ages (dated by TCRdb to the mid-2010s). For the study in its entirety: In model experiments, template switching captured about one uniquely barcoded TCR beta cDNA molecule for every two T cells. Using deep sequencing normalized with unique cDNA molecular identifiers, the study measured how TCR beta repertoire diversity changes with age. The study analyzed two additional independent replicas of 1 million unique cDNA reads from the same blood draw for two donors, one aged 18 to 30 and one aged 80 or older. The donors were split into four age groups: young (average about 15 years), middle-aged (39), aged (more than 60) and long-lived (approximately 89). To avoid experimental bias, donors of different ages were randomly spread across the sequencing lanes.

Between the V and J ends, shortened by 6 bases and 13 bases respectively, the junction contains 17 bases. From its cysteine to its phenylalanine, the CDR3 spans 12 amino acids. Only CDR3 DNA is held: 36 bases, read in frame from base 1. In the germline V gene, CDR1 corresponds to SGHRS and CDR2 to YFSETQ. What the work shows at the level of the full study, not this receptor alone: There was a strong correlation between observed TCR beta diversity and the percentage of naive T cells measured by flow cytometry. Since profiling was done on bulk unsorted PBMCs, naive and antigen-experienced compartments could not be conclusively compared. The CMV infection status of donors was not known, potentially confounding age-related changes in expanded clonotypes. As age increased, observed TCR beta diversity per million T cells dropped in a roughly linear way, and a significant reduction was already evident by age 40. Total diversity estimates from one million sequenced T cells were considered lower bounds and underestimates. Compared with the aged group, the long-lived group had more naive CD4+ T cells, fewer expanded clones and increased TCR diversity, suggesting age selection.

Receptor amplification or capture employed 5' RACE. Sequencing was carried out with an Illumina HiSeq 2500. A second PCR of about 6 to 11 cycles was run with a J-beta primer mix and a sample-barcoded 5' primer. Each TCR beta cDNA molecule received a unique molecular identifier from a template-switch 5' adaptor carrying 12 random nucleotides. At least 2.5 million CDR3-containing paired-end reads were obtained from each sample. First-strand cDNA was synthesized from all RNA with the Mint cDNA synthesis kit, primed by a TRBC-specific oligonucleotide. Following uracil-DNA glycosylase treatment, all cDNA underwent a first 18-cycle PCR with the universal primers M1SS and BC2_uni_R. The authors' pipeline ran thus. Normalization of each sample was performed by random selection of 1 million high-quality reads, each carrying a distinct molecular identifier. Instead of being binned into consensus sequences, reads that shared molecular identifiers were thrown out. MiTCR, with a Q25 quality threshold and the strictest error-elimination algorithm, was used for CDR3 identification, clonotype clustering and error correction. A nonparametric unseen species model with Euler transformation was used to estimate lower-bound total TCR beta diversity. TCRdb took the public reads, trimmed them with fastp at Q25, ran MiXCR for clone calling and kept in-frame beta chains. Entries that share a CDR3 protein sequence are merged under the most common genes and DNA. TCRdb, rather than the study authors, made the V and J calls. The table for this sample lists about 670,000 distinct CDR3 sequences; about 50% of them were counted only once. The biggest ten clones account for less than 15% of the sample.

This clonotype was observed a few times. It has no known antigen specificity. Within one base of it there is no much larger clone, and no base qualities were kept. The donors were some 36 Caucasian individuals from Russia, aged roughly 6 to 100 years, who were systemically healthy. Each donor gave 8 to 10 milliliters of peripheral blood, collected into EDTA-treated Vacutainer tubes. Ficoll-Paque density-gradient centrifugation was used to isolate PBMCs, with at least 6.5 million per sample. Total RNA was extracted from PBMCs with Trizol reagent, with at least 5 micrograms obtained per sample. Naive CD45RAhigh/CD27high T cell percentages were measured by flow cytometry on a PBMC aliquot from every donor.

This receptor was obtained from a woman older than 75 in good health. The sequence links TRBV5-1 to TRBJ2-1; TRBD2 could be the D gene, as 7 bases match. The material sequenced was blood. The CDR3 region reads CASNPGEGFQFF. In nucleotide form, the sequence is TGCGCCAGCAACCCAGGGGAGGGTTTTCAGTTCTTC.